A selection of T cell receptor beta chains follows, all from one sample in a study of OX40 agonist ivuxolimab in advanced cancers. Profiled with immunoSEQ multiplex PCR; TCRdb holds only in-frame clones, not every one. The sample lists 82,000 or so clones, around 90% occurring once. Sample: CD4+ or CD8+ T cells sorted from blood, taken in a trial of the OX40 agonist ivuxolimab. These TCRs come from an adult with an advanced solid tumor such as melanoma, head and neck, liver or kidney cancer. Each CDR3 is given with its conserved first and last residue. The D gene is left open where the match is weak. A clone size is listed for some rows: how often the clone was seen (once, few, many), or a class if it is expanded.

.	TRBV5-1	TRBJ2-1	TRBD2	TGCGCCAGCAGCGCGGGACTAGCGGGAGGTAAGAATGAGCAGTTCTTC	CASSAGLAGGKNEQFF
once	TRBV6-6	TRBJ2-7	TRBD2	TGTGCCAGCAGTTACCCGGCGGGAGGGGGAGATGTCGAGCAGTACTTC	CASSYPAGGGDVEQYF
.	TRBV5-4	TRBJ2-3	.	TGTGCCAGCAGCCCCGGTTTTGTGACTAGCACAGATACGCAGTATTTT	CASSPGFVTSTDTQYF
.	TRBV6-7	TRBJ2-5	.	TGTGCCAGCAGTTCCCATGGGGTACGGGAGACCCAGTACTTC	CASSSHGVRETQYF
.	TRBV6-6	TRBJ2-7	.	TGTGCCAGCAGCCAAGAAACGGGATTCTCCTACGAGCAGTACTTC	CASSQETGFSYEQYF
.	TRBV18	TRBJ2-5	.	TGTGCCAGCTCACCCGGGTGGGCCGCCCAAGAGACCCAGTACTTC	CASSPGWAAQETQYF
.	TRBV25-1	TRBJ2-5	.	TGTGCCAGCAGTGAATGGGTTGGACCGGCGGAGACCCAGTACTTC	CASSEWVGPAETQYF
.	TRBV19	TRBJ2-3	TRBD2	TGTGCCAGTGGTAGCGGGAGTTCAATAGGCACAGATACGCAGTATTTT	CASGSGSSIGTDTQYF
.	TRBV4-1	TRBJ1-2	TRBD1	TGCGCCAGCAGCCCGATTAGACTTGGGACAGGGGGGGGCTACACCTTC	CASSPIRLGTGGGYTF
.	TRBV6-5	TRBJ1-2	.	TGTGCCAGCAGTTACTCGTCGGCAGGAAGCTATGGCTACACCTTC	CASSYSSAGSYGYTF
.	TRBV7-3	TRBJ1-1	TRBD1	TGTGCCAGCAGCTTAGAGGGGGCGAACACTGAAGCTTTCTTT	CASSLEGANTEAFF
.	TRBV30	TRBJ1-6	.	TGTGCCTGGAGTGTTGGCAGGATGGGTTTTTCACCCCTCCACTTT	CAWSVGRMGFSPLHF
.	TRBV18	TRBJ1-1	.	TGTGCCAGCTCACCCGTCCAGGGGATGAACACTGAAGCTTTCTTT	CASSPVQGMNTEAFF
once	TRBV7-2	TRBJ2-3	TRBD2	TGTGCCAGCAGCTTAGGAGCGGGAGGGCCTTCTAGCACAGATACGCAGTATTTT	CASSLGAGGPSSTDTQYF
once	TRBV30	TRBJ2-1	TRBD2	TGTGCCTGGAAGTTGGGAGCGGGGGAGTTCTTC	CAWKLGAGEFF
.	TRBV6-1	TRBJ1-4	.	TGTGCCAGCAGTGACGCAGGGCTTCAGGAAAAACTGTTTTTT	CASSDAGLQEKLFF
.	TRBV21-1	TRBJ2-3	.	TGTGCCAGCAGCACCCCTAGCGGGTGCACAGATACGCAGTATTTT	CASSTPSGCTDTQYF
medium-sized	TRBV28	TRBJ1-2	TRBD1	TGTGCCAGCAGCCCAGGGACAGGCTATGGCTACACCTTC	CASSPGTGYGYTF
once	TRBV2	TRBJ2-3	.	TGTGCCAGCAGCCCCCAGGATACGCAGTATTTT	CASSPQDTQYF
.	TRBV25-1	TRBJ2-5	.	TGTGCCAGCAGTAGGGACACCGGACAAGAGACCCAGTACTTC	CASSRDTGQETQYF
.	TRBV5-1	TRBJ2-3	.	TGCGCCAGCAGCTTCGGCCAGACCGATACGCAGTATTTT	CASSFGQTDTQYF
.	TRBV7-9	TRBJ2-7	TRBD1	TGTGCCAGCAGAAAGGGGACAGCCTACGAGCAGTACTTC	CASRKGTAYEQYF
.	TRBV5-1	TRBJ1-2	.	TGCGCCAGCAGCGGGGACGCCAACTATGGCTACACCTTC	CASSGDANYGYTF
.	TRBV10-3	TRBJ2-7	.	TGTGCCATCAGTGGAGGGAGTCGCTACGAGCAGTACTTC	CAISGGSRYEQYF
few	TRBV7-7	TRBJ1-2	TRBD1	TGTGCTAGCAGCGCTGCGACAGGGGGCGATGGCTACACCTTC	CASSAATGGDGYTF
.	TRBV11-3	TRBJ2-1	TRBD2	TGTGCCAGCAGCTTAGTTAGCGGGAGAACCTACAATGAGCAGTTCTTC	CASSLVSGRTYNEQFF
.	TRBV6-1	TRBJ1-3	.	TGTGCCAGCAGTGCCTCAGGGTCTGGAAACACCATATATTTT	CASSASGSGNTIYF
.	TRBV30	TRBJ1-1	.	TGTGCCTGGAGTACAGGGAGCACTGAAGCTTTCTTT	CAWSTGSTEAFF
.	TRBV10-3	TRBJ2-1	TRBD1	TGTGCCAGCGGACAGGGGCGGGGCAATGAGCAGTTCTTC	CASGQGRGNEQFF
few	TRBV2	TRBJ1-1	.	TGTGCCAGCAGTGAAGTCAGGACGGGGAACACTGAAGCTTTCTTT	CASSEVRTGNTEAFF
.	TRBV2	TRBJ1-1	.	TGTGCCAACCAGTATGCCACTGAAGCTTTCTTT	CANQYATEAFF
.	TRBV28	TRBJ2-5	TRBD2	TGTGCCAGCACGGGCGGGGGGCGCCCTTTTTTAGAGACCCAGTACTTC	CASTGGGRPFLETQYF
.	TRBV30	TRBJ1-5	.	TGTGCCTGGACCCATAAAGGGCAGGGAGGGAATCAGCCCCAGCATTTT	CAWTHKGQGGNQPQHF
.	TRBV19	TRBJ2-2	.	TGTGCCAGTAGTGCAGCGGGTCCCACCGGGGAGCTGTTTTTT	CASSAAGPTGELFF
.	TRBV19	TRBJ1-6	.	TGTGCCAGTAGTGGGGGGACCACGAATTCACCCCTCCACTTT	CASSGGTTNSPLHF
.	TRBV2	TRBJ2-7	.	TGTGCCAGCAGTGACGAAGGGTGGGAGCAGTACTTC	CASSDEGWEQYF
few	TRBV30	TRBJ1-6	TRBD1	TGTGCCTGGGGGCAGGGGGCATATAATTCACCCCTCCACTTT	CAWGQGAYNSPLHF
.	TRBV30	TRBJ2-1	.	TGTGCCTGGACGAGACCGGGGAATGAGCAGTTCTTC	CAWTRPGNEQFF
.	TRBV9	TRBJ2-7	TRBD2	TGTGCCAGCAGCGTAGAGACTAGCGGGAGTCTCTACGAGCAGTACTTC	CASSVETSGSLYEQYF
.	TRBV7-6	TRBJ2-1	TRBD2	TGTGCCAGCAGCTTACTAAAACTAGCGGGAAAGGATGAGCAGTTCTTC	CASSLLKLAGKDEQFF
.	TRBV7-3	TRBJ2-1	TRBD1	TGTGCCAGCAGCTCTACGGACAGGGGTCGTGGCCAGTTCTTC	CASSSTDRGRGQFF
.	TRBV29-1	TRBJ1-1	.	TGCAGCGCCGAACGGGGGCGAAACACTGAAGCTTTCTTT	CSAERGRNTEAFF
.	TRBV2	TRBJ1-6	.	TGTGCCACCCAACCAGGGACTATCGGTTCACCCCTCCACTTT	CATQPGTIGSPLHF
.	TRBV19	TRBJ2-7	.	TGTGCCAGTAGTATCTCTGTCCGCTCCTACGAGCAGTACTTC	CASSISVRSYEQYF
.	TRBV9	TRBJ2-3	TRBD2	TGTGCCAGCAGCGTCGATCCGGGTAGCGGGGGGCCTAGCACAGATACGCAGTATTTT	CASSVDPGSGGPSTDTQYF
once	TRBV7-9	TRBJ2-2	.	TGTGCCAGCAGCTGGACCAGTTCTTACGGGGAGCTGTTTTTT	CASSWTSSYGELFF
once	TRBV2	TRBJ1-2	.	TGTGCCAGCAGTGAAGGGGGTAACGGCTACACCTTC	CASSEGGNGYTF
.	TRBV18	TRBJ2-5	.	TGTGCCAGCTCACCAGTGGCGGGACAGCTGGAAGAGACCCAGTACTTC	CASSPVAGQLEETQYF
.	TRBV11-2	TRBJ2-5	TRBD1	TGTGCCAGCAGCTCGGGACAGGGAGGTATAGGGGAGACCCAGTACTTC	CASSSGQGGIGETQYF
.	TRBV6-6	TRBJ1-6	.	TGTGCCAGCAGTGAAAATTCACCCCTCCACTTT	CASSENSPLHF
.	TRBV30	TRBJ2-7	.	TGTGCCTGGACGATCAACCCCCACTACGAGCAGTACTTC	CAWTINPHYEQYF
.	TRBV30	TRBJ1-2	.	TGTGCCTGGAGTGTACTTGGAGGAGATGGCTACACCTTC	CAWSVLGGDGYTF